This entry describes one TCR beta chain. These data belong to a study of control samples from healthy donors and cancer patients. The protocol was immunoSEQ multiplex PCR, while the TCRdb copy is restricted to in-frame clones and leaves out a portion. Here the sample spans about 160,000 clones, 96% being singletons. Losses at the gene ends were 4 bases for V and 1 base for J; bases not matched to a gene: 8. The CDR3 consists of 16 residues. This receptor was taken from a woman in her 30s in good health. The chain employs TRBV23-1 and TRBJ2-7; TRBD1 agrees at 9 bases. TRBV23-1 falls under the ORF class, with uncertain function. The specimen sequenced was blood. CDR3 amino acids: CASSRVRQGVSYEQYF. The CDR3 DNA reads as TGCGCCAGCAGTCGGGTACGACAGGGGGTATCCTACGAGCAGTACTTC.